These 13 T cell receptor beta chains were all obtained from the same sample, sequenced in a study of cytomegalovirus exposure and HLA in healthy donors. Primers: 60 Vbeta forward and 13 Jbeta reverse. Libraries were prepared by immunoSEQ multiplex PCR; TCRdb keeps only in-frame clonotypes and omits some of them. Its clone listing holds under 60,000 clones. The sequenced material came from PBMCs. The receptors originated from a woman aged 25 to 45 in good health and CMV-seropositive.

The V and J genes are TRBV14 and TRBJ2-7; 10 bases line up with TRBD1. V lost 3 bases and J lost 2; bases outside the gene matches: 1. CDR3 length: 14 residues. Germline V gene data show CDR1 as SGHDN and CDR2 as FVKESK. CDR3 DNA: TGTGCCAGCAGCCACGGACAGGGGGCCTACGAGCAGTACTTC. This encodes CASSHGQGAYEQYF.

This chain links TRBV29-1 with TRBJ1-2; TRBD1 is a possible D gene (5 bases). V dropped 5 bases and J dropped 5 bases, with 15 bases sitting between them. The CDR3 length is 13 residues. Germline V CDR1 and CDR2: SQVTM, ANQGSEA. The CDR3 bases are TGCAGCGTTTCAGGCGCAGGGCCTTATGGCTACACCTTC. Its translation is CSVSGAGPYGYTF.

CDR3 bases: TGTGCCAGTAGCCGAGACTATGGCTACACCTTC. This codes for CASSRDYGYTF. This sequence joins TRBV19 and TRBJ1-2; D unresolved. The germline V gene has CDR1 LNHDA and CDR2 SQIVND (reference sequence). Trimming stripped 6 bases from V and 3 bases from J, with 5 bases between. The CDR3 length is 11 residues.

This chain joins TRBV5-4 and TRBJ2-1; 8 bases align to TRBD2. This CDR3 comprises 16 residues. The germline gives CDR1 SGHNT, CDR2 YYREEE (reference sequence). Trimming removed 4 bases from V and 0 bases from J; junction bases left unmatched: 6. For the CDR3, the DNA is TGTGCCAGCAGCCCTAACGGGGGGGACTCCTACAATGAGCAGTTCTTC. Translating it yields CASSPNGGDSYNEQFF.

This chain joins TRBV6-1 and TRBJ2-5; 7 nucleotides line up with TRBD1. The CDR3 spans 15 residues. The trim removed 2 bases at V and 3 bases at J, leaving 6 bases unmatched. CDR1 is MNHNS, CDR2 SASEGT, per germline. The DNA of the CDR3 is TGTGCCAGCAGTGAATACAGGGGTGTTAAAGAGACCCAGTACTTC. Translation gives CASSEYRGVKETQYF.

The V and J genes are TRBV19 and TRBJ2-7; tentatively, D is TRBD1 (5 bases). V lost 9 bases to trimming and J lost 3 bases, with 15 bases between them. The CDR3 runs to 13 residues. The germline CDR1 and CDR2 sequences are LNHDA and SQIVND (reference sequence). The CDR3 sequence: CASSPGAVYEQYF. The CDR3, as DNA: TGTGCCAGCAGTCCTGGGGCGGTCTACGAGCAGTACTTC.

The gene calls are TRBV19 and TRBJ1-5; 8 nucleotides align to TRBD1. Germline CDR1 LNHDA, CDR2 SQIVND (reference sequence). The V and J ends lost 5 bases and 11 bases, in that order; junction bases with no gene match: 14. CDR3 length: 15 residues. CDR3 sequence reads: CASSAGQESAPAQHF. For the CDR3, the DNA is TGTGCCAGTAGTGCGGGACAGGAGTCAGCCCCAGCCCAGCATTTT. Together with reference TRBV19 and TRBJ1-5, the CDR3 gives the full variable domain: DGGITQSPKYLFRKEGQNVTLSCEQNLNHDAMYWYRQDPGQGLRLIYYSQIVNDFQKGDIAEGYSVSREKKESFPLTVTSAQKNPTAFYLCASSAGQESAPAQHFGDGTRLSIL.

The CDR3 protein is CASSFTPGETQYF. CDR3 DNA sequence: TGTGCCAGCAGCTTCACCCCAGGCGAGACCCAGTACTTC. The V gene is TRBV2, the J gene TRBJ2-5; D remains unclear. V lost 6 bases to trimming and J lost 5 bases, with 13 bases between them. In germline, CDR1 is SNHLY, CDR2 FYNNEI. The CDR3 spans 13 residues.

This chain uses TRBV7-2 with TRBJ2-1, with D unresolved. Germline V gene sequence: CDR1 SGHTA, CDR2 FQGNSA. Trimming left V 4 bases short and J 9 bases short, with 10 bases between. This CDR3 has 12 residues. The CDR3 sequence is CASSSITGEQFF. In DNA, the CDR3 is TGTGCCAGCAGCTCCATAACCGGTGAGCAGTTCTTC.

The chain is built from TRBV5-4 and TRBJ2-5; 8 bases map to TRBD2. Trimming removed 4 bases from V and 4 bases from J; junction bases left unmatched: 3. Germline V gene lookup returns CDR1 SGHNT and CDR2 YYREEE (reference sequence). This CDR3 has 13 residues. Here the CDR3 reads CASSGGLGETQYF. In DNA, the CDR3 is TGTGCCAGCAGCGGGGGACTAGGAGAGACCCAGTACTTC.

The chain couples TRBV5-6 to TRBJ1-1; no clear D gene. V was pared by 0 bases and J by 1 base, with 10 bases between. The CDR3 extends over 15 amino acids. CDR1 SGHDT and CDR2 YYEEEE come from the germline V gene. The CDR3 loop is CASSLAEEANTEAFF. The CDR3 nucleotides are TGTGCCAGCAGCTTGGCTGAGGAGGCGAACACTGAAGCTTTCTTT.

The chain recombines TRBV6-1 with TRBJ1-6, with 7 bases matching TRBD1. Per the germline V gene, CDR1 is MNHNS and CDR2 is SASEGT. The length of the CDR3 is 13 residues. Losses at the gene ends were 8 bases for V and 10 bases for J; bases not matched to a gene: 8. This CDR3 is CASVDRARSPLHF. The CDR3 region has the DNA TGTGCCAGCGTCGACAGGGCGAGGTCACCCCTCCACTTT.

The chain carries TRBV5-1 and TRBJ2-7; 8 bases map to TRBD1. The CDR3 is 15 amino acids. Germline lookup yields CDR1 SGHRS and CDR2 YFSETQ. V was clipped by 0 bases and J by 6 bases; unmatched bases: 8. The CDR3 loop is CASSLAGRGQAEQYF. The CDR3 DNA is TGCGCCAGCAGCTTGGCTGGCAGGGGGCAGGCCGAGCAGTACTTC. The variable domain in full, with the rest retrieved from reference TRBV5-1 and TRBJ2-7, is KAGVTQTPRYLIKTRGQQVTLSCSPISGHRSVSWYQQTPGQGLQFLFEYFSETQRNKGNFPGRFSGRQFSNSRSEMNVSTLELGDSALYLCASSLAGRGQAEQYFGPGTRLTVT.